The TCR beta chain under discussion was sequenced for a study of Ad26.COV2.S vaccination and SARS-CoV-2 variants. Treatment indicated: 19 received Ad26.COV2.S at low or high dose, single or two shots; roughly five received placebo; per-sample allocation not given. Sampling was done on day 63 after the first vaccine or placebo injection. Data came from immunoSEQ multiplex PCR; TCRdb stores just in-frame clones and leaves some out. This sample yields over 450,000 clones, of which roughly 87% are seen a single time; 1.7% belongs to the top ten. This clone was seen just once. Unmatched junction bases numbered 6, after V lost 5 bases and J lost 4 bases. Germline loops: CDR1 SGHTA, CDR2 FQGNSA. The CDR3 consists of 14 residues.

The V and J genes are TRBV7-2 and TRBJ1-1, with 8 positions matching TRBD1. This TCR was sampled from a person between 18 and 65 years old who received the Ad26.COV2.S COVID-19 vaccine or a placebo. The sample here was peripheral blood, taken in a trial of Ad26.COV2.S vaccine versus placebo. The CDR3 sequence is CASSPGTGTTEAFF. CDR3 nucleotides: TGTGCCAGCAGCCCAGGGACAGGAACCACTGAAGCTTTCTTT.